This is a list of T cell receptor beta chains from one sample in a study of blood T cells in healthy people across ages. A single record per CDR3 protein comes from TCRdb applying MiXCR to the 5' RACE reads. The sample lists hundreds of thousands of distinct CDR3 sequences; 45% to 50% were seen once. What was sequenced was blood. These receptor sequences come from a woman aged 55-70 years in good health. Both conserved end residues are part of each CDR3. The order of the fields is J gene, D gene, V gene, clone size, CDR3 DNA, CDR3 protein. The D gene is left open where the match is weak. The size of a clone is reported for some rows only, either as once, few or many, or as a class for expanded clones.

j_gene: TRBJ2-3
d_gene: TRBD2
v_gene: TRBV6-2/TRBV6-3
abundance: -
CDR3nt: TGTGCCAGCAGTTTGGTTCGACGGGAGGGCATCACAGATACGCAGTATTTT
CDR3aa: CASSLVRREGITDTQYF

j_gene: TRBJ2-1
d_gene: TRBD2
v_gene: TRBV29-1
abundance: -
CDR3nt: TGCAGCGTTGAGAGGAGGCTAGCGGGAGGCGGGGAGCAGTTCTTC
CDR3aa: CSVERRLAGGGEQFF

j_gene: TRBJ2-7
d_gene: -
v_gene: TRBV10-3
abundance: many
CDR3nt: TGTGCCATCGCGGACCGGTACTACGAGCAGTACTTC
CDR3aa: CAIADRYYEQYF

j_gene: TRBJ2-1
d_gene: -
v_gene: TRBV20-1
abundance: -
CDR3nt: TGCAGTGCTCTTCCTAGAAGGGATGAGCAGTTCTTC
CDR3aa: CSALPRRDEQFF

j_gene: TRBJ2-3
d_gene: -
v_gene: TRBV27
abundance: -
CDR3nt: TGTGCCAGCAGTCCAGAACTAGAAAGCACAGATACGCAGTATTTT
CDR3aa: CASSPELESTDTQYF

j_gene: TRBJ2-3
d_gene: TRBD2
v_gene: TRBV29-1
abundance: once
CDR3nt: TGCAGCGTCCGCGCAATAGCGGGGGGCACAGATACGCAGTATTTT
CDR3aa: CSVRAIAGGTDTQYF

j_gene: TRBJ2-1
d_gene: TRBD2
v_gene: TRBV12-3/TRBV12-4
abundance: -
CDR3nt: TGTGCCAGCAGTTTTGTTAGCGGGGGGGTCAATGAGCAGTTCTTC
CDR3aa: CASSFVSGGVNEQFF

j_gene: TRBJ1-2
d_gene: TRBD1
v_gene: TRBV6-5
abundance: few
CDR3nt: TGTGCCAGCGGGACAGGGTACGGCTACACCTTC
CDR3aa: CASGTGYGYTF

j_gene: TRBJ1-2
d_gene: TRBD1
v_gene: TRBV10-3
abundance: -
CDR3nt: TGTGCCATCAGCCCGGACAGGGATAACTATGGCTACACCTTC
CDR3aa: CAISPDRDNYGYTF

j_gene: TRBJ2-7
d_gene: -
v_gene: TRBV7-2
abundance: many
CDR3nt: TGTGCCAGCAGCTTAGGAGGGGGAGGAACATCCTACGAGCAGTACTTC
CDR3aa: CASSLGGGGTSYEQYF

j_gene: TRBJ2-1
d_gene: TRBD2
v_gene: TRBV5-1
abundance: -
CDR3nt: TGCGCCAGCAGCTGGGGACTAGCTCCGGGTGAGCAGTTCTTC
CDR3aa: CASSWGLAPGEQFF

j_gene: TRBJ1-1
d_gene: -
v_gene: TRBV29-1
abundance: -
CDR3nt: TGCAGCGTTTCCAGGACGTCCCCTGAAGCTTTCTTT
CDR3aa: CSVSRTSPEAFF

j_gene: TRBJ2-1
d_gene: TRBD1
v_gene: TRBV4-2
abundance: -
CDR3nt: TGTGCCGGCAGCGGCCAGGGACAGCAAAAGGAGCAGTTCTTC
CDR3aa: CAGSGQGQQKEQFF

j_gene: TRBJ2-1
d_gene: TRBD2
v_gene: TRBV5-6
abundance: many
CDR3nt: TGTGCCAGCAGTGGGGGACTAGCGGACTACAATGAGCAGTTCTTC
CDR3aa: CASSGGLADYNEQFF

j_gene: TRBJ1-4
d_gene: TRBD1
v_gene: TRBV11-2
abundance: -
CDR3nt: TGTGCCAGCAGCTTACAACAGGGGGCCCCGCAACTGTTTTTT
CDR3aa: CASSLQQGAPQLFF

j_gene: TRBJ2-7
d_gene: -
v_gene: TRBV20-1
abundance: -
CDR3nt: TGCAGTGCTCATAACACGTTAAGGGAGCAGTACTTC
CDR3aa: CSAHNTLREQYF

j_gene: TRBJ2-7
d_gene: TRBD2
v_gene: TRBV7-9
abundance: few
CDR3nt: TGTGCCAGCAGCTGGACCGGGACTAGCGGGAGAGGTTACGACGAGCAGTACTTC
CDR3aa: CASSWTGTSGRGYDEQYF

j_gene: TRBJ2-5
d_gene: -
v_gene: TRBV14
abundance: -
CDR3nt: TGTGCCAGCAGCCCCATTAGCCGGCCCCAAGAGACCCAGTACTTC
CDR3aa: CASSPISRPQETQYF

j_gene: TRBJ2-3
d_gene: TRBD2
v_gene: TRBV4-2
abundance: -
CDR3nt: TGTGCCAGCAGCCAAGTACGAGCGGGAGGCCCAGATACGCAGTATTTT
CDR3aa: CASSQVRAGGPDTQYF

j_gene: TRBJ2-7
d_gene: TRBD2
v_gene: TRBV7-2
abundance: once
CDR3nt: TGTGCCAGCAGCCGGTTAGGGGAGGGCGGATACGAGCAGTACTTC
CDR3aa: CASSRLGEGGYEQYF

j_gene: TRBJ2-5
d_gene: TRBD1
v_gene: TRBV7-2
abundance: few
CDR3nt: TGTGCCAGCAGCCCCAAGACAGGGCCGAGGGAGACCCAGTACTTC
CDR3aa: CASSPKTGPRETQYF

j_gene: TRBJ1-5
d_gene: TRBD1
v_gene: TRBV6-2/TRBV6-3
abundance: -
CDR3nt: TGTGCCAGCAGCCCCGGGACAGGGCTCCCGCATTTT
CDR3aa: CASSPGTGLPHF

j_gene: TRBJ2-1
d_gene: TRBD2
v_gene: TRBV7-3
abundance: few
CDR3nt: TGTGCCAGCAGCTTAATAGCGGGAGGGGACAATGAGCAGTTCTTC
CDR3aa: CASSLIAGGDNEQFF

j_gene: TRBJ2-1
d_gene: TRBD2
v_gene: TRBV20-1
abundance: many
CDR3nt: TGCAGTGCTAGTAATCGGTGGACTAGCGGGAGTCATGAGTATGAGCAGTTCTTC
CDR3aa: CSASNRWTSGSHEYEQFF

j_gene: TRBJ1-1
d_gene: -
v_gene: TRBV29-1
abundance: few
CDR3nt: TGCAGCGTTGGACAGATGAACACTGAAGCTTTCTTT
CDR3aa: CSVGQMNTEAFF

j_gene: TRBJ1-4
d_gene: -
v_gene: TRBV9
abundance: -
CDR3nt: TGTGCCAGCAGCGGGGACGGGGAAAATGAAAAACTGTTTTTT
CDR3aa: CASSGDGENEKLFF

j_gene: TRBJ2-3
d_gene: -
v_gene: TRBV20-1
abundance: -
CDR3nt: TGCAGTGCCCGACAGACTTCAGATACGCAGTATTTT
CDR3aa: CSARQTSDTQYF

j_gene: TRBJ2-5
d_gene: TRBD2
v_gene: TRBV11-2
abundance: -
CDR3nt: TGTGTCAGCAGCCCGGGCGGGAGCCAAGAGACCCAGTACTTC
CDR3aa: CVSSPGGSQETQYF

j_gene: TRBJ2-7
d_gene: -
v_gene: TRBV5-1
abundance: few
CDR3nt: TGCGCCAGCAGCTTGGAGGGGGATAGCTCCTACGAGCAGTACTTC
CDR3aa: CASSLEGDSSYEQYF

j_gene: TRBJ2-3
d_gene: -
v_gene: TRBV20-1
abundance: few
CDR3nt: TGCAGTGCTAGGACGCTAGCCGGGAGTACGACAGATACGCAGTATTTT
CDR3aa: CSARTLAGSTTDTQYF

j_gene: TRBJ2-5
d_gene: -
v_gene: TRBV3-1
abundance: few
CDR3nt: TGTGCCAGCAGCCCAGACAGGTTTGCCAGAGAGACCCAGTACTTC
CDR3aa: CASSPDRFARETQYF

j_gene: TRBJ2-3
d_gene: -
v_gene: TRBV2
abundance: -
CDR3nt: TGTGCCAGCAGTGACCCCCTCTCTCGGCGGGACAGAACAGATACGCAGTATTTT
CDR3aa: CASSDPLSRRDRTDTQYF

j_gene: TRBJ2-4
d_gene: TRBD1
v_gene: TRBV7-9
abundance: -
CDR3nt: TGTGCCAGCAGCTTAGATCCGGGACAGGGGGCCCTAGCCAAAAACATTCAGTACTTC
CDR3aa: CASSLDPGQGALAKNIQYF

j_gene: TRBJ2-3
d_gene: TRBD1
v_gene: TRBV12-3/TRBV12-4
abundance: few
CDR3nt: TGTGCCAGCGGATCAGGGGGCGGGATGGCAGATACGCAGTATTTT
CDR3aa: CASGSGGGMADTQYF

j_gene: TRBJ2-1
d_gene: -
v_gene: TRBV4-3
abundance: few
CDR3nt: TGCGCCAGCAGCCAACAACACCTTGGATTAAGCTCCTACAATGAGCAGTTCTTC
CDR3aa: CASSQQHLGLSSYNEQFF

j_gene: TRBJ2-2
d_gene: TRBD1
v_gene: TRBV6-1
abundance: -
CDR3nt: TGTGCCAGCAGGAAGACAGGGATGAACACCGGGGAGCTGTTTTTT
CDR3aa: CASRKTGMNTGELFF

j_gene: TRBJ2-2
d_gene: -
v_gene: TRBV12-3/TRBV12-4
abundance: -
CDR3nt: TGTGCCAGCAGTATCCGGGGCCACACCGGGGAGCTGTTTTTT
CDR3aa: CASSIRGHTGELFF

j_gene: TRBJ2-5
d_gene: TRBD1
v_gene: TRBV19
abundance: -
CDR3nt: TGTGCCAGTAGCCCGACAGGGGTAAAATCCCAAGAGACCCAGTACTTC
CDR3aa: CASSPTGVKSQETQYF

j_gene: TRBJ2-7
d_gene: -
v_gene: TRBV27
abundance: once
CDR3nt: TGTGCCAGCAGTTTGGAGGGTTGGAGCTCCTACGAGCAGTACTTC
CDR3aa: CASSLEGWSSYEQYF

j_gene: TRBJ2-4
d_gene: TRBD1
v_gene: TRBV20-1
abundance: -
CDR3nt: TGCAGTGCTAGAGACCCACAGGGGGGCGAAAACATTCAGTACTTC
CDR3aa: CSARDPQGGENIQYF

j_gene: TRBJ1-6
d_gene: -
v_gene: TRBV4-1
abundance: few
CDR3nt: TGCGCCAGCAGCCAAGATGGGTACACTGAATCACCCCTCCACTTT
CDR3aa: CASSQDGYTESPLHF

j_gene: TRBJ2-3
d_gene: -
v_gene: TRBV29-1
abundance: few
CDR3nt: TGCAGCGTCGGGGCAGGGCGGGGAGATACGCAGTATTTT
CDR3aa: CSVGAGRGDTQYF

j_gene: TRBJ2-3
d_gene: TRBD2
v_gene: TRBV7-2
abundance: few
CDR3nt: TGTGCCAGCAGCTTTAGCGGGACTGGCACAGATACGCAGTATTTT
CDR3aa: CASSFSGTGTDTQYF

j_gene: TRBJ2-5
d_gene: TRBD1
v_gene: TRBV7-3
abundance: few
CDR3nt: TGTGCCAGCAGAAACGGACAGGGAATGGTCGAGACCCAGTACTTC
CDR3aa: CASRNGQGMVETQYF

j_gene: TRBJ2-1
d_gene: -
v_gene: TRBV14
abundance: -
CDR3nt: TGTGCCAGCAGCTCATTTGATGGGGGACCCTCCTACAATGAGCAGTTCTTC
CDR3aa: CASSSFDGGPSYNEQFF

j_gene: TRBJ2-5
d_gene: TRBD2
v_gene: TRBV28
abundance: few
CDR3nt: TGTGCCAGCAGTTTAACTCGCGCCTCTAGCGGGACACAGGTGATGGAAGAGACCCAGTACTTC
CDR3aa: CASSLTRASSGTQVMEETQYF

j_gene: TRBJ2-3
d_gene: -
v_gene: TRBV29-1
abundance: few
CDR3nt: TGCAGCCCAACTACAGGGTTAGTCCCAGATACGCAGTATTTT
CDR3aa: CSPTTGLVPDTQYF

j_gene: TRBJ2-7
d_gene: TRBD2
v_gene: TRBV28
abundance: few
CDR3nt: TGTGCCAGCATTCCCGGGACTAGCGGGAGAGGCGAGCAGTACTTC
CDR3aa: CASIPGTSGRGEQYF